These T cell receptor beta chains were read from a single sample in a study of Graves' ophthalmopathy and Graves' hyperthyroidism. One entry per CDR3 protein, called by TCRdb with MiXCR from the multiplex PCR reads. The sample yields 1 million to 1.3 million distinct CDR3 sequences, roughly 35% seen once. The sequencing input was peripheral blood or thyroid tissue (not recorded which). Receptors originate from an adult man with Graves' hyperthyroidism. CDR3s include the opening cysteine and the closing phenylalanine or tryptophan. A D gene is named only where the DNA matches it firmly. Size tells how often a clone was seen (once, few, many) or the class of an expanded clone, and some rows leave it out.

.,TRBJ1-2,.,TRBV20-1,TGCAGTGCCGGGAACACGCGACACTATGGCTACACCTTC,CSAGNTRHYGYTF
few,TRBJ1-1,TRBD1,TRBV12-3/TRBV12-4,TGTGCCAGCAGTCCCCACCTCGCGGACAGGGACACTGAAGCTTTCTTT,CASSPHLADRDTEAFF
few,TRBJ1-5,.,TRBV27,TGTGCCAGCAGTCCTGATGGAGTGGGTTTTAATCAGCCCCAGCATTTT,CASSPDGVGFNQPQHF
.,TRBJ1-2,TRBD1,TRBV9,TGTGCCAGCAGCGTAGAGACAGGGGGAGGGGTGAACTATGGCTACACCTTC,CASSVETGGGVNYGYTF
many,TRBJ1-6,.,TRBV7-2,TGTGCCAGCAGCGCAGGGCATAATTCACCCCTCCACTTT,CASSAGHNSPLHF
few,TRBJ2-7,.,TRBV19,TGTGCCAGTACCGACGGAGCCTACGAGCAGTACTTC,CASTDGAYEQYF
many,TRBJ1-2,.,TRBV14,TGTGCCAGCAGCTTTGACCTATATGGCTACACCTTC,CASSFDLYGYTF
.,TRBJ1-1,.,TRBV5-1,TGCGCCAGCAGCCCAGAACGACGAGGGGTAACTGAAGCTTTCTTT,CASSPERRGVTEAFF
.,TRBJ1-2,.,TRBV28,TGTGCCAGCACAGGGCCTAACTATGGCTACACCTTC,CASTGPNYGYTF
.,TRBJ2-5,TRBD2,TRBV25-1,TGTGCCAGCAGTGACCCGGGACTAGGGCGCCAAGAGACCCAGTACTTC,CASSDPGLGRQETQYF
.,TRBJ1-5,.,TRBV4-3,TGCGCCAGCAGCCAAACGGGAGGAGACGGGCCCCAGCATTTT,CASSQTGGDGPQHF
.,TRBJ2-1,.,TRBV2,TGTGCCAGCAAGGGATTAGCCTATGAGCAGTTCTTC,CASKGLAYEQFF
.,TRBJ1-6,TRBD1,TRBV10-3,TGTGCCGTCGGGACGGATAACACTGAAGCTTTAGGGACAGGAGCCGAGCCGAGGAATTCACCCCTCCACTTT,CAVGTDNTEALGTGAEPRNSPLHF
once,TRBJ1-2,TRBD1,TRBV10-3,TGTGCCATCAGTGGGACAGGATTATCCTATGGCTACACCTTC,CAISGTGLSYGYTF
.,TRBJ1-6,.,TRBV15,TGTGCCACCAGCAGCTTGGTGGGGCAGGGCAATTCACCCCTCCACTTT,CATSSLVGQGNSPLHF
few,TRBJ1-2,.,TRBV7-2,TGTGCCAGCAGCTTGGGGGGGAGGCATGGCTACACCTTC,CASSLGGRHGYTF
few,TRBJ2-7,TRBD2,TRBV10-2,TGCGCCAGCAGTGCCGGACTAGCGGGAGCGGGTTACGAGCAGTACTTC,CASSAGLAGAGYEQYF
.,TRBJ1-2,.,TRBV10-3,TGTGCCATCAGTGAGATCGGGAATTTCTATGGCTACACCTTC,CAISEIGNFYGYTF
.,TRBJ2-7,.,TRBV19,TGTGCCAGTAGTATAGACCGCCGGTGGGGCGCAACCTACGAGCAGTACTTC,CASSIDRRWGATYEQYF
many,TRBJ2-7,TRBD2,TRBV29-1,TGCAGCGTTGAAGGACTGGCCGGGGGGGCCTACGAGCAGTACTTC,CSVEGLAGGAYEQYF
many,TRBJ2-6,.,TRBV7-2,TGTGCCAGCAGCTTAACAGTGGGTGGGGCCAACGTCCTGACTTTC,CASSLTVGGANVLTF
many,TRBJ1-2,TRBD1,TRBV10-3,TGTGCCATCAGTGATGTTACCGGGACAGGGTCGATTCTGGATGGCTACACCTTC,CAISDVTGTGSILDGYTF
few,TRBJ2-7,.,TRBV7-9,TGTGCCAGCAGCAAGGGCCTCATCGGGTACGAGCAGTACTTC,CASSKGLIGYEQYF
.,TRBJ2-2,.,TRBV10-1,TGCGACACTTTTAGCGTCACCGGGGAGCTGTTTTTT,CDTFSVTGELFF
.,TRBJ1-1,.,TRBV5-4,TGTGCCAGCAGCTTGGCGTCCGGGACTCCGGGGACTGAAGCTTTCTTT,CASSLASGTPGTEAFF
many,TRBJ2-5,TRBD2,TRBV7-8,TGTGCCAGCACGACTAGCGGGAGAGAGACCCAGTACTTC,CASTTSGRETQYF
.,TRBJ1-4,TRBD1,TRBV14,TGTGCCAGCAGCCCGCGGACAGGGGGATTTAATGAAAAACTGTTTTTT,CASSPRTGGFNEKLFF
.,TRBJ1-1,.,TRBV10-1,TGCGCCAGCAGAGAGGACACCTCGAACACTGAAGCTTTCTTT,CASREDTSNTEAFF
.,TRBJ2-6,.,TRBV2,TGTGCCAGCAGTTTGGTACAGGGAGGGGGCGTCCTGACTTTC,CASSLVQGGGVLTF
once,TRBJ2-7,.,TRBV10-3,TGTGCCATCAGCCAACCCCCGGGACGGAATTACGAGCAGTACTTC,CAISQPPGRNYEQYF
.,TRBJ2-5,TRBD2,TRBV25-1,TGTGCCAGCAGTGCTAGGTTGACTAGCGGAGAGACCCAGTACTTC,CASSARLTSGETQYF
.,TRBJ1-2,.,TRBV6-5,TGTGCCAGCAGTTACTCGCCGGGCGGGGGTCACACGGGTAGCTACACCTTC,CASSYSPGGGHTGSYTF
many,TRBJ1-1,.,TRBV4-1,TGCGCCAGCAGCCAAGAGATTATACAGGGCTATGAAGCTTTCTTT,CASSQEIIQGYEAFF
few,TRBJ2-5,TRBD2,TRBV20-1,TGCAGTGCTAGACACCTAGCGGGGGGGCTCGGGACCCAGTACTTC,CSARHLAGGLGTQYF
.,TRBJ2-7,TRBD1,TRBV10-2,TGCGCCAGCAGTGAGTCGGGACAGGGGCTCCACGAGCAGTACTTC,CASSESGQGLHEQYF
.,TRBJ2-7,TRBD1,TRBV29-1,TGCAGCGTTACCCCGGGACAGGGCGACGAGCAGTACTTC,CSVTPGQGDEQYF
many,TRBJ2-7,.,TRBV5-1,TGCGCCAGCAGCTTGGCCCCCAGCCTCTACGAGCAGTACTTC,CASSLAPSLYEQYF
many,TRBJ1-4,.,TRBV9,TGTGCCAGCAGCGCCACGGGTCACGGGGAAAAACTGTTTTTT,CASSATGHGEKLFF
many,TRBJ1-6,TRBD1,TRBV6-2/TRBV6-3,TGTGCCAGCAGTTACCCGGGACAGGGCCACTTT,CASSYPGQGHF
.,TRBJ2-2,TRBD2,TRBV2,TGTGCCAGCAGTGGGGACGGGGGGACGAACACCGGGGAGCTGTTTTTT,CASSGDGGTNTGELFF
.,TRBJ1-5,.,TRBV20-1,TGCAGTGCTCGGGACGCAGGGAAGTGGAGCAATCAGCCCCAGCATTTT,CSARDAGKWSNQPQHF
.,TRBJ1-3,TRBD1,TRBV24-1,TGTGCCACCAGTGATCCTCGACAGGGGGCTGGAAACATCATATATTTT,CATSDPRQGAGNIIYF
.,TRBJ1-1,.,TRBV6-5,TGTGCCAGCAGCTACAATGAGGGGATGAGCACTGAAGCTTTCTTT,CASSYNEGMSTEAFF
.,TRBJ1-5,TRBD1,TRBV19,TGTGCCAGTAAAAGGGACAGGGAAGATCAGCCCCAGCATTTT,CASKRDREDQPQHF
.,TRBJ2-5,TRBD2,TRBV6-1,TGTGCCAGCAGACTCACCGGACTAGCGGGAGGGCCGGTCCAAGAGACCCAGTACTTC,CASRLTGLAGGPVQETQYF
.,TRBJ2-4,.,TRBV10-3,TGTGCCATCAGTGAGTCAGGGTATCCCAAAAACATTCAGTACTTC,CAISESGYPKNIQYF
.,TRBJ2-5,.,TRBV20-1,TGCAGTGCTAGAGATCCGGACAGGTCGGGAGGGGAGACCCAGTACTTC,CSARDPDRSGGETQYF
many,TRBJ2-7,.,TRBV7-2,TGTGCCAGCAGCCGAACCTACGAGCAGTACTTC,CASSRTYEQYF
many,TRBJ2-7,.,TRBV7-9,TGTGCCAGCAGCTCAACCGAATCCTACGAGCAGTACTTC,CASSSTESYEQYF
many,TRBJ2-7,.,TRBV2,TGTGCCAGCAAGGACGGGGGCTACGAGCAGTACTTC,CASKDGGYEQYF
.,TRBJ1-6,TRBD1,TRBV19,TGTGCCAGTAGTCTTAAGTGGGACAGCTCTAACTATAATTCACCCCTCCACTTT,CASSLKWDSSNYNSPLHF
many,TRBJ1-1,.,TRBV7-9,TGTGCCAGCAGCCCCCGGGAGGGAGGGACTGAAGCTTTCTTT,CASSPREGGTEAFF
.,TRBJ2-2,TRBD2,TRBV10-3,TGTGCCAGCAAAAAACGGACTAGCGGGATAGGCGGGGAGCTGTTTTTT,CASKKRTSGIGGELFF
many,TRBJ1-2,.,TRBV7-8,TGTGCCAGCAGTTACTCACGGACCCCCAGCAACTATGGCTACACCTTC,CASSYSRTPSNYGYTF
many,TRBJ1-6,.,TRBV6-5,TGTGCCAGCAGATCCTTCCTCTCTAATTCACCCCTCCACTTT,CASRSFLSNSPLHF
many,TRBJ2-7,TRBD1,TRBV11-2,TGTGCCAGCAGCTTAGAGGACAGGGCCACCTACGAGCAGTACTTC,CASSLEDRATYEQYF
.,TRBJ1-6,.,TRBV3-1,TGTGCCAGCAGCCTCCCACGCTCCTATAATTCACCCCTCCACTTT,CASSLPRSYNSPLHF
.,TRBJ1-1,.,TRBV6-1,TGTGCCAGCAGCTACATGGGGGCTGGAAACACTGAAGCTTTCTTT,CASSYMGAGNTEAFF
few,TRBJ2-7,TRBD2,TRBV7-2,TGTGCCAGCAGCTTAGTAGGAACTAGCGATTACGAGCAGTACTTC,CASSLVGTSDYEQYF